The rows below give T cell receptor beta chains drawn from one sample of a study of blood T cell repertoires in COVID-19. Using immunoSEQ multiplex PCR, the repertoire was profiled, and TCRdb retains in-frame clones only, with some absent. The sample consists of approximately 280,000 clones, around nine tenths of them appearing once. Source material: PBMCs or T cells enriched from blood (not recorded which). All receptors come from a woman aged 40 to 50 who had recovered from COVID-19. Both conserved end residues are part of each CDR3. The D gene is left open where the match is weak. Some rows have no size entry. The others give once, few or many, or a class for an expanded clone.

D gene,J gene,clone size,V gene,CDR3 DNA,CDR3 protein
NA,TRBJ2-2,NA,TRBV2,TGTGCCAGCAGTATGCCACCGCAGGCAAATCCCGGGGAGCTGTTTTTT,CASSMPPQANPGELFF
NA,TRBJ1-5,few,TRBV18,TGTGCCAGCTCACCAGGCGTTGGGGCAGCATATAGCAATCAGCCCCAGCATTTT,CASSPGVGAAYSNQPQHF
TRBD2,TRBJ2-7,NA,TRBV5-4,TGTGCCAGCACCCCGGGGGGGAGCGAGCAGTACTTC,CASTPGGSEQYF
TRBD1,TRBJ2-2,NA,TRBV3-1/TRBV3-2,TGTGCCAGCAGCCTTACCGGGACAGGCTTAGGGGAGCTGTTTTTT,CASSLTGTGLGELFF
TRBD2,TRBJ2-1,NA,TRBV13,TGTGCCAGCAGCTCTTCAATTAGCGGGAGGGCCTCCGAGCAGTTCTTC,CASSSSISGRASEQFF
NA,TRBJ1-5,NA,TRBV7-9,TGTGCCAGCAGTCGAGAGGGAAGTCAGCCCCAGCATTTT,CASSREGSQPQHF
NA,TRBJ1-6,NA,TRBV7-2,TGTGCCAGCAGCCACCAGGGTAGAAATTCACCCCTCCACTTT,CASSHQGRNSPLHF
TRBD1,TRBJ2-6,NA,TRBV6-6,TGTGCCAGCACTGGGGGACAGCTGTCTCGGGCCAACGTCCTGACTTTC,CASTGGQLSRANVLTF
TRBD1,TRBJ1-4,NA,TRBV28,TGTGCCAGCAGTTTACAGGGACAGGGTAATGAAAAACTGTTTTTT,CASSLQGQGNEKLFF
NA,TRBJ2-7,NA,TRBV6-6,TGTGCCAGCAGTTACCGTATAGGGCAAGCGGATTCCGAGCAGTACTTC,CASSYRIGQADSEQYF
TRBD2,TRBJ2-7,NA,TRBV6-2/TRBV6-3,TGTGCCAGCAGTGAGGCCCCTGGCGGGGGGGACTACGAGCAGTACTTC,CASSEAPGGGDYEQYF
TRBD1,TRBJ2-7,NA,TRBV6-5,TGTGCCAGCAGACGACAGGGGATGGGCGAGCAGTACTTC,CASRRQGMGEQYF
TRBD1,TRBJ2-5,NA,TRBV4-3,TGCGCCAGCAGCCAACGGACAGGGGAGACCCAGTACTTC,CASSQRTGETQYF
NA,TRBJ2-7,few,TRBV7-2,TGTGCCAGCAGCGACACGACCTACGAGCAGTACTTC,CASSDTTYEQYF
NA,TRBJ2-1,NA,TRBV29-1,TGCAGCGTTGGTTCTTTCGAGTATCACAATGAGCAGTTCTTC,CSVGSFEYHNEQFF
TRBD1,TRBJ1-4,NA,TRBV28,TGTGCCAGCAGTTCGACGGACAGGGGAGGGGAAAAACTGTTTTTT,CASSSTDRGGEKLFF
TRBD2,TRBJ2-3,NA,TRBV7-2,TGTGCCAGCAGCTTAGGTAGCGGGAACCCAGATACGCAGTATTTT,CASSLGSGNPDTQYF
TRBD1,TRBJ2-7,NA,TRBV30,TGTGCCTCGGACAGGGCTTACGAGCAGTACTTC,CASDRAYEQYF
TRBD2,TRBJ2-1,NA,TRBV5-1,TGCGCCAGCAGCTTTATTACGGGAGGGCCGGTTGAGCAGTTCTTC,CASSFITGGPVEQFF
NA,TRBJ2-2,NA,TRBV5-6,TGTGCCAGCAGCCGAAAAGTTACTGCGAACACCGGGGAGCTGTTTTTT,CASSRKVTANTGELFF
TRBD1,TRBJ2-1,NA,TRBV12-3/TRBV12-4,TGTGCCAGCAGTTGGGGACAGCACAATGAGCAGTTCTTC,CASSWGQHNEQFF
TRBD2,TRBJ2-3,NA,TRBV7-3,TGTGCCAGCAGCTTATGGGCTAGCGGGAGGGCAGATACGCAGTATTTT,CASSLWASGRADTQYF
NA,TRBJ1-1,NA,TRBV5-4,TGTGCCAGCAGCTTGGAAGGCCAGGGGTTTGGTGAAGCTTTCTTT,CASSLEGQGFGEAFF
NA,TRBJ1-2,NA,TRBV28,TGTGCCAGCAGCCCGGACAGAGTCTATGGCTACACCTTC,CASSPDRVYGYTF
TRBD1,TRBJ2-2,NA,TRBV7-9,TGTGCCAGCAGCTCCTACAGGGGCGGCACCGGGGAGCTGTTTTTT,CASSSYRGGTGELFF
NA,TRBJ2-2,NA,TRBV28,TGTGCCAGCAAAAGATCACTAAACACCGGGGAGCTGTTTTTT,CASKRSLNTGELFF
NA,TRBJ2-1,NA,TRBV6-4,TGTGCCAGCAGTGAGGTGCCCAGCAGGTTCAATGAGCAGTTCTTC,CASSEVPSRFNEQFF
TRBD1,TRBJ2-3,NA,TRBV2,TGTGCCAGCAGTCCGTCGCCGGGACAGCGCACAGATACGCAGTATTTT,CASSPSPGQRTDTQYF
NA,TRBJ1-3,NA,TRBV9,TGTGCCAGCAGCGTAGACGGGGGTGGAAACACCATATATTTT,CASSVDGGGNTIYF
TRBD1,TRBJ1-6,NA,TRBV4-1,TGCGCCAGCAGCCGAACGCTCGGCAGGGGGCGAGTTAATTCACCCCTCCACTTT,CASSRTLGRGRVNSPLHF
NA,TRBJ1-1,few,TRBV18,TGTGCCAGCTCACCGCGGACATCCGACACTGAAGCTTTCTTT,CASSPRTSDTEAFF
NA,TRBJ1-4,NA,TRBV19,TGTGCCAGCGCGAACGACATCCTTAATGAAAAACTGTTTTTT,CASANDILNEKLFF
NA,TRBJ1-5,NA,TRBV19,TGTGCCAGTAGTAAGGGGGGGGGCAATCAGCCCCAGCATTTT,CASSKGGGNQPQHF
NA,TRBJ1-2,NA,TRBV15,TGTGCCACCAGTTCAACCGGGACTAACTATGGCTACACCTTC,CATSSTGTNYGYTF
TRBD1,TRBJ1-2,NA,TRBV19,TGTGCCAGTAGGAATACAGGGGTGGATGGCTACACCTTC,CASRNTGVDGYTF
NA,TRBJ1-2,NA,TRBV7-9,TGTGCCAGCCGCCAGGCGGGGGGCACCGGCTACACCTTC,CASRQAGGTGYTF
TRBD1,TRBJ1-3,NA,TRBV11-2,TGTGCCAGCAGCCGGACAGGGGGCAGCCTGGTGGCGTTTGGAAACACCATATATTTT,CASSRTGGSLVAFGNTIYF
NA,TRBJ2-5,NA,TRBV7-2,TGTGCCAGCAGCTTAGTGGGGGCGCGGGGGCAAGAGACCCAGTACTTC,CASSLVGARGQETQYF
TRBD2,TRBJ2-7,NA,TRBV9,TGTGCCAGCAGCGTAGCGATTAGCGGGAGCTCCTACGAGCAGTACTTC,CASSVAISGSSYEQYF
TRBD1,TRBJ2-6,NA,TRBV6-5,TGTGCCAGCAGTTTAGGGGGCGCTGGGGCCAACGTCCTGACTTTC,CASSLGGAGANVLTF
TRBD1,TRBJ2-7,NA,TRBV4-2,TGTGCCAGCAGCACCGGGACAGGGTCCCACGAGCAGTACTTC,CASSTGTGSHEQYF
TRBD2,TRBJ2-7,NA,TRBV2,TGTGCCAGCAGTTCTCCGGGGGGTTTCGAGCAGTACTTC,CASSSPGGFEQYF
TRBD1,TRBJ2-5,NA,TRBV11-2,TGTGCCAGCAGCTTCCGCGACAGGGGGGGAGTGACCCAGTACTTC,CASSFRDRGGVTQYF
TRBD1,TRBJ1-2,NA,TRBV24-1,TGTGCCACCAGTGCCTCCGGGACAGGGAAGGGGTTCTATGGCTACACCTTC,CATSASGTGKGFYGYTF
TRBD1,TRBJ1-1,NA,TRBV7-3,TGTGCCAGCAGCTTCCCTGACAGGGGCGGAATTGAAGCTTTCTTT,CASSFPDRGGIEAFF
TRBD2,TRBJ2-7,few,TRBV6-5,TGTGCCAGCTATAGCGGGACCTCCTACGAGCAGTACTTC,CASYSGTSYEQYF
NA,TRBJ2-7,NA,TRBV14,TGTGCCAGCAGCCAAGTCAGCTCCTACGAGCAGTACTTC,CASSQVSSYEQYF
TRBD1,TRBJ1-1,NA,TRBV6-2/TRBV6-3,TGTGCCAGCAGCCGACAGGGTGTGAACACTGAAGCTTTCTTT,CASSRQGVNTEAFF
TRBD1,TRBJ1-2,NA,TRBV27,TGTGCCAGCAGTTTCTCATCCGGGACAGGGGTATACTATGGCTACACCTTC,CASSFSSGTGVYYGYTF
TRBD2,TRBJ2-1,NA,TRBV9,TGTGCCAGCAGCGTGCTCTCGGGAGGAAGGAATGAGCAGTTCTTC,CASSVLSGGRNEQFF
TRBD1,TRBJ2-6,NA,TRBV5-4,TGTGCCAGCTCTAAGGGGGCGTTCTCTGGGGCCAACGTCCTGACTTTC,CASSKGAFSGANVLTF
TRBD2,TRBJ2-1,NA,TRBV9,TGTGCCAGCTCCGGGACTAGCGGGCACAATGAGCAGTTCTTC,CASSGTSGHNEQFF
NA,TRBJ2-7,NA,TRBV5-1,TGCGCCAGCAGCTTGTTAGACGAGCAGTACTTC,CASSLLDEQYF